The 24 T cell receptor beta chains presented below share a single source sample, sequenced in a study of human T cells and chemical hapten exposure. Time point reported: patch test 1, 2 weeks after DPC sensitization. Treatment noted: therapeutic diphenylcyclopropenone sensitization with weekly scalp DPC. MiXCR was run by TCRdb on the RACE reads, yielding one entry per CDR3 protein. The top ten clones hold about 7% of a sample with roughly 200,000 distinct CDR3 sequences, approximately 20% of them seen once. The specimen was whole blood, collected in connection with sensitization to the hapten diphenylcyclopropenone (DPC). The receptors were gathered from a woman in her 50s with alopecia areata. Some clones in this sample may be carry-over from other donors' samples.

V and J are TRBV24-1 and TRBJ2-1, with 9 nucleotides matching TRBD2. Germline V gene lookup returns CDR1 KGHDR and CDR2 SFDVKD. CDR3 length: 13 residues. V was pared by 7 bases and J by 5 bases, with 2 bases of the junction left unmatched. The CDR3: CATSKREDNEQFF. The DNA of the CDR3 is TGTGCCACCAGCAAGCGGGAGGACAATGAGCAGTTCTTC.

Regarding this clonotype: Germline is not matched at one junction end, which may reflect a read error. This chain joins TRBV7-8 and TRBJ1-1; D ambiguous. Per germline, CDR1 SGHVS and CDR2 FQNEAQ. The CDR3 consists of 14 residues. CDR3 coding DNA: TGTGCCAGCAGCTTATCGACGGCGAACACTGAAGTTTTCTTT. The encoded protein is CASSLSTANTEVFF.

This clonotype was seen only a few times. In DNA, the CDR3 is TGTGCCAGCAGTTGGGGGGGGGTAGCCAAAAACATTCAGTACTTC. It codes for CASSWGGVAKNIQYF. The rearrangement joins TRBV6-5 to TRBJ2-4; 7 bases are shared with TRBD2. Germline CDR1 reads MNHEY; CDR2 reads SVGAGI. J was trimmed by 0 bases and V by 4 bases; bases with no gene match: 3. The CDR3 length is 15 residues.

J is TRBJ2-3 and V is TRBV20-1, with TRBD2 identical over 10 bases. Looked up from germline, CDR1 is DFQATT and CDR2 is SNEGSKA (reference sequence). The ends lost 6 bases at V and 0 bases at J; junction bases unmatched: 6. The CDR3 has 15 amino acids. For the CDR3, the DNA is TGCAGTGCGCCGCTAGCGGGAGCTAGCACAGATACGCAGTATTTT. This translates into CSAPLAGASTDTQYF.

This clonotype was counted a few times. The J gene is TRBJ2-4, the V gene TRBV28; 8 nucleotides align to TRBD1. CDR3 length: 16 amino acids. From germline, CDR1 is MDHEN and CDR2 SYDVKM. The V and J ends lost 5 bases and 5 bases, in that order; junction bases with no gene match: 11. This CDR3 is CASSPYPDRVENIQYF. In DNA, the CDR3 is TGTGCCAGCAGTCCGTATCCGGACAGGGTGGAAAACATTCAGTACTTC.

V usage is TRBV29-1 and J usage is TRBJ2-2, with TRBD1 matching over 9 bases. Germline values: CDR1 SQVTM, CDR2 ANQGSEA. V lost 7 bases, J lost 7 bases, and 7 bases stayed unmatched. The CDR3 totals 13 residues. The CDR3 here is CSAQQGAGGELFF. The DNA of the CDR3 is TGCAGCGCCCAACAGGGGGCTGGCGGGGAGCTGTTTTTT.

Concerning this clonotype itself: Sequence at one end of the junction differs from germline and may be a read error. The chain uses TRBV20-1 and TRBJ2-3; D may be TRBD2 (5 bases). The CDR3 has 12 residues. Germline V CDR1 and CDR2: DFQATT, SNEGSKA (reference sequence). The CDR3 bases are TGCAGTACTAGACAAACTTCTTATACGCAGTATTTT. Amino acids: CSTRQTSYTQYF.

The genes are TRBV7-2 and TRBJ1-1; perhaps TRBD1 as D (5 bases). CDR3 size: 14 residues. V lost 1 base to trimming and J lost 7 bases, with 13 bases between them. The germline V gene has CDR1 SGHTA and CDR2 FQGNSA. For the CDR3, the DNA is TGTGCCAGCAGCTTAGGCCGGGGGAGCATTGAAGCTTTCTTT. Translation gives CASSLGRGSIEAFF.

This chain connects TRBV4-2 to TRBJ2-7, with D perhaps TRBD1 (5 bases). CDR1 and CDR2 from the germline V gene are LGHNA and YNFKEQ. There are 15 residues in the CDR3. The V end was cut by 5 bases, the J end by 3 bases, with 17 bases between. CDR3 sequence reads: CASSSLVGAGYEQYF. CDR3 coding DNA: TGTGCCAGCAGCTCCCTGGTAGGGGCTGGCTACGAGCAGTACTTC.

In this sample, this clonotype turned up a few times. V and J are TRBV6-2 or TRBV6-3 and TRBJ2-7; D is perhaps TRBD1 (6 bases). Trimming removed 6 bases at V and 7 bases at J, with 16 bases between. In germline, CDR1 is MNHEY, CDR2 SVGEGT. The CDR3 extends over 13 amino acids. CDR3 protein: CASRPQGMEEQYF. The CDR3 bases are TGTGCCAGCAGACCCCAGGGGATGGAGGAGCAGTACTTC.

The CDR3 spells CASSARQGSDTQYF. The CDR3 bases are TGTGCCAGCAGCGCAAGACAGGGATCAGATACGCAGTATTTT. J is TRBJ2-3 and V is TRBV11-3, with TRBD1 identical over 7 bases. V shed 5 bases and J 4 bases; nucleotides not matched to a gene: 6. This CDR3 has 14 amino acids. From germline, CDR1 is SGHNT and CDR2 YENEEA.

The J gene is TRBJ1-1, the V gene TRBV20-1; D not resolved. CDR3 length equals 15 residues. Trimming took 5 bases from V and 6 from J, leaving 22 bases between them. The germline V gene has CDR1 DFQATT and CDR2 SNEGSKA (reference sequence). The CDR3 DNA reads TGCAGTGCTCCCTCAGGTTGGGTAGGATTCCCTGAAGCTTTCTTT. Protein product: CSAPSGWVGFPEAFF.

The rearrangement links TRBV7-2 to TRBJ2-1; 9 nucleotides align to TRBD2. Losses at the gene ends were 2 bases for V and 7 bases for J; bases not matched to a gene: 6. Germline CDR1 SGHTA, CDR2 FQGNSA. The CDR3 is 15 residues long. The CDR3 here is CASSLSSGSSNEQFF. The CDR3 nucleotides are TGTGCCAGCAGCTTAAGTAGCGGGAGTTCGAATGAGCAGTTCTTC.

V gene TRBV6-6 combines with J gene TRBJ2-2, with 11 bases identical to TRBD1. The germline V gene has CDR1 MNHNY and CDR2 SVGAGI (reference sequence). The CDR3 is made up of 14 amino acids. J was trimmed by 5 bases and V by 6 bases; bases with no gene match: 2. CDR3 bases: TGTGCCAGCAGGGACAGGGGGCAAACCGGGGAGCTGTTTTTT. Its protein is CASRDRGQTGELFF.

This clonotype was seen a single time. The chain couples TRBV20-1 to TRBJ2-7, with 8 bases fitting TRBD1. The CDR3 is 13 amino acids. V gave up 5 bases and J gave up 4 bases; unmatched junction bases: 7. The germline gives CDR1 DFQATT, CDR2 SNEGSKA (reference sequence). In nucleotides, the CDR3 is TGCAGTGCTCAAGGACAGGGACAATACGAGCAGTACTTC. Its translation: CSAQGQGQYEQYF.

This clonotype showed up just a few times. V usage is TRBV10-2 and J usage is TRBJ1-3; 9 nucleotides match TRBD1. Germline V gene data show CDR1 as WSHSY and CDR2 as SAAADI. Germline trimming cut 0 bases from V and 5 bases from J; bases unmatched to any gene: 5. CDR3 length equals 16 residues. For the CDR3, the DNA is TGCGCCAGCAGTGAGTCGACAGGGGGAAGGAGAAACACCATATATTTT. This encodes CASSESTGGRRNTIYF.

The chain couples TRBV12-3 or TRBV12-4 to TRBJ2-7; D may match TRBD1 or TRBD2 (5 bases each). Deletions cut 3 bases from V and 3 bases from J, with 9 bases between. The CDR3 has 13 residues. This CDR3 is CASSFGGFYEQYF. CDR3 bases: TGTGCCAGCAGTTTTGGGGGATTCTACGAGCAGTACTTC.

The chain employs TRBV20-1 and TRBJ2-1; 8 bases are shared with TRBD2. V trimming: 3 bases; J trimming: 4 bases; junction bases outside the gene matches: 11. This CDR3 has 16 amino acids. Per germline, CDR1 DFQATT and CDR2 SNEGSKA (reference sequence). CDR3 nucleotides: TGCAGTGCTAGTGACCCCTTAGCGGGAAAATACAATGAGCAGTTCTTC. This encodes CSASDPLAGKYNEQFF.

This clonotype was counted between two and nine times. This chain uses TRBV19 with TRBJ2-1, with 10 nucleotides matching TRBD2. CDR3 length: 15 amino acids. Unmatched junction bases numbered 8, after V lost 3 bases and J lost 9 bases. CDR1 is LNHDA, CDR2 SQIVND, per germline (reference sequence). This CDR3 is CASSILAGEVGEQFF. The DNA for the CDR3 is TGTGCCAGTAGTATCCTAGCGGGAGAGGTCGGTGAGCAGTTCTTC.

The chain employs TRBV3-1 and TRBJ2-7; D uncertain. V lost 0 bases and J lost 6, with 12 bases in between. CDR1 and CDR2 from the germline V gene are LGHDT and YNNKEL (reference sequence). The length of the CDR3 is 14 residues. The CDR3 reads CASSQDTLRGEQYF. CDR3 nucleotides: TGTGCCAGCAGCCAAGATACCCTTAGAGGCGAGCAGTACTTC.

This clonotype was seen a handful of times. V usage is TRBV7-9 and J usage is TRBJ2-5; 9 bases are a match to TRBD2. This CDR3 is built from 16 residues. Germline V gene sequence: CDR1 SEHNR, CDR2 FQNEAQ (reference sequence). Losses at the gene ends were 5 bases for V and 0 bases for J; bases not matched to a gene: 7. The CDR3 here is CASSTYSGGNQETQYF. The CDR3 nucleotides are TGTGCCAGCAGCACCTATAGCGGGGGAAACCAAGAGACCCAGTACTTC.

The rearrangement links TRBV12-3 or TRBV12-4 to TRBJ1-1; weak D call: TRBD1 (6 bases). The V end was cut by 2 bases, the J end by 0 bases, with 13 bases between. CDR3 size: 16 residues. CDR3 region: CASSLQGPLMNTEAFF. As DNA, the CDR3 is TGTGCCAGCAGTTTACAGGGGCCCCTTATGAACACTGAAGCTTTCTTT.

This clonotype turned up a few times. The genes are TRBV5-1 and TRBJ1-1; TRBD1 might be the D (5 bases). Trimming pared 2 bases from V and 3 bases from J, leaving 14 bases between. Per germline, CDR1 SGHRS and CDR2 YFSETQ. CDR3 length: 15 amino acids. The CDR3, as DNA: TGCGCCAGCAGCTTCGGGACTGTGGGTTACACTGAAGCTTTCTTT. Residues: CASSFGTVGYTEAFF.

This chain links TRBV29-1 with TRBJ1-5, with D uncertain. Per the germline V gene, CDR1 is SQVTM and CDR2 is ANQGSEA. The CDR3 has 16 residues. V lost 4 bases and J 5 bases, leaving 21 bases between the germline ends. This CDR3 reads CSVGPLVREGHQPQHF. CDR3 bases: TGCAGCGTTGGGCCCCTAGTGAGGGAAGGCCATCAGCCCCAGCATTTT.